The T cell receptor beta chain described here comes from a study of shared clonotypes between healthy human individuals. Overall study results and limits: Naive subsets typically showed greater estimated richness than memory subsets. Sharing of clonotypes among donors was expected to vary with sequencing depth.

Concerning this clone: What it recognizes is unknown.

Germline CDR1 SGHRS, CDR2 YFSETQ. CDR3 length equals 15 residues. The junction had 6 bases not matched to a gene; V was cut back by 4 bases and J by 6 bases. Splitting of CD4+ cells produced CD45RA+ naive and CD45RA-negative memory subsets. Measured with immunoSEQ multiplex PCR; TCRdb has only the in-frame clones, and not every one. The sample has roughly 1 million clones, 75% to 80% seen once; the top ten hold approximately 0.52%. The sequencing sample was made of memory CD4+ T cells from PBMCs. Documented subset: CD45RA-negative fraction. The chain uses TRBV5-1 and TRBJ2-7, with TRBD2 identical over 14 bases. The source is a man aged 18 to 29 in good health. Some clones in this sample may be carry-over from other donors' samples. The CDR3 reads CASSKGTSGSSEQYF. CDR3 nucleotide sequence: TGCGCCAGCAGCAAAGGGACTAGCGGGAGTAGCGAGCAGTACTTC.